This T cell receptor (beta chain) was recovered during a study of shared clonotypes between healthy human individuals. On this clone: The antigen remains undetermined.

Profiling relied on immunoSEQ multiplex PCR, and the TCRdb table lists in-frame clones only, not all of them. This table has approximately 510,000 clones, 79% appearing once. V lost 2 bases to trimming and J lost 8 bases; unmatched junction nucleotides: 5. Germline-derived CDR1 and CDR2 are MNHEY and SMNVEV (reference sequence). The CDR3 contains 16 residues. Study-wide results and caveats: Investigators expected sequencing depth to affect clonotype sharing among donors.

The receptor was derived from a woman aged 40 to 50 in good health. Some clones in this sample may be carry-over from other donors' samples. This chain connects TRBV27 to TRBJ2-1; the match to TRBD2 covers 14 bases. The sequenced sample consisted of PBMCs. This CDR3 reads CASSLGLAGGDDEQFF. The CDR3 nucleotides are TGTGCCAGCAGTTTAGGACTAGCGGGAGGAGACGATGAGCAGTTCTTC.